This is a list of T cell receptor beta chains from one sample in a study of T-cell reconstitution after alpha-beta-depleted transplantation in children. TCRdb reprocessed the PCR reads via MiXCR and lists one record per CDR3 protein. This table holds about 250,000 distinct CDR3 sequences, about 24% found once. Here the sequenced sample was PBMCs, mostly from graft donor cells, taken 360 days after TCRalphabeta/CD19-depleted stem cell transplant. The receptors here all came from a female patient aged 2-15 years who had a stem cell transplant for congenital amegakaryocytic thrombocytopenia, so the T cells may come from the graft donor. Both conserved end residues are part of each CDR3. Fields, in order: clone size, V gene, J gene, D gene, CDR3 DNA, CDR3 protein. D genes are given only for firm matches. Only part of the rows carry a size: once, few, many, or a class if the clone is expanded.

>many|TRBV29-1|TRBJ1-1|-
TGCAGCGCCTGGGGAGCTATCACCAACACTGAAGCTTTCTTT
CSAWGAITNTEAFF
>-|TRBV19|TRBJ2-7|-
TGTGCCAGTAGTATTAATAGCGGTCCAGGTTACGAGCAGTACTTC
CASSINSGPGYEQYF
>-|TRBV12-3/TRBV12-4|TRBJ2-1|TRBD2
TGTGCCAGCAGTTTTCTCCCTAGCGGGGCCGGAGAGCAGTTCTTC
CASSFLPSGAGEQFF
>many|TRBV29-1|TRBJ2-3|-
TGCAGCGTTGAAGAGGGGGTAGGAGATACGCAGTATTTT
CSVEEGVGDTQYF
>-|TRBV5-5|TRBJ1-1|-
TGTGCCAGCAGCTTGGATCAGACAGAGATAAACACTGAAGCTTTCTTT
CASSLDQTEINTEAFF
>few|TRBV15|TRBJ2-1|-
TGTGCCACCAGCAGAGCACTAGTCAGTAGCGATGAGCAGTTCTTC
CATSRALVSSDEQFF
>-|TRBV2|TRBJ2-1|TRBD2
TGTGCCAGCAACCTTCTAGCGGGGAGCTCCTACAATGAGCAGTTCTTC
CASNLLAGSSYNEQFF
>few|TRBV7-8|TRBJ2-2|TRBD2
TGTGCCAGCAGCTCGAAAGGACGGGAGGGGGGCTCCGGGGAGCTGTTTTTT
CASSSKGREGGSGELFF
>few|TRBV10-3|TRBJ2-7|-
TGTGCCATCAGGATCGGGAAAGGGACCCCTTACGAGCAGTACTTC
CAIRIGKGTPYEQYF
>few|TRBV4-1|TRBJ2-7|-
TGCGCCAGCAGCCAGATTGAGTCCTGGGAGCAGTACTTC
CASSQIESWEQYF
>-|TRBV5-1|TRBJ1-2|-
TGCGCCAGCAGCTTGCAGGGGCGCTATGGCTACACCTTC
CASSLQGRYGYTF
>-|TRBV5-1|TRBJ2-3|-
TGCGCCAGCAGCTTGATTAGCTCAGATACGCAGTATTTT
CASSLISSDTQYF
>-|TRBV9|TRBJ1-6|-
TGTGCCAGCAGCGTTCCCCAGGGGACCCTGGACCCTTTT
CASSVPQGTLDPF
>many|TRBV11-2|TRBJ2-7|TRBD1
TGTGCCAGCAGCTTAATCCCGGGACAGTTAAGGGGCGAGCAGTACTTC
CASSLIPGQLRGEQYF
>-|TRBV3-1|TRBJ2-7|TRBD2
TGTGCCAGCAGCCGGCGAGTGGGCGGGAGTTCCTACGAGCAGTACTTC
CASSRRVGGSSYEQYF
>-|TRBV5-1|TRBJ1-3|TRBD1
TGCGCCAGCAGCTTAACAGGGGTCTCTGGAAACACCATATATTTT
CASSLTGVSGNTIYF
>few|TRBV7-9|TRBJ2-1|TRBD2
TGTGCCAGCAGCTTAGCTCTTACTAGCGGGAGATATGAGCAGTTCTTC
CASSLALTSGRYEQFF
>-|TRBV20-1|TRBJ2-7|TRBD1
TGCAGTGCTAGGCACAGGGGAGCCTACGAGCAGTACTTC
CSARHRGAYEQYF
>-|TRBV21-1|TRBJ2-1|-
TGTGCCAGCAGCAAAGTAGGCAGTCCACCCAGCTACAATGAGCAGTTCTTC
CASSKVGSPPSYNEQFF
>few|TRBV20-1|TRBJ1-4|-
TGCAGTGCTAGCTTGGGGGGCCTAGATGAAAAACTGTTTTTT
CSASLGGLDEKLFF
>few|TRBV9|TRBJ2-2|TRBD2
TGTGCCAGCAGCGTAGAACGACTAGCGGGAACCGGGGAGCTGTTTTTT
CASSVERLAGTGELFF
>few|TRBV29-1|TRBJ1-1|-
TGCAGCGGTGGGGGGGGAACGAACACTGAAGCTTTCTTT
CSGGGGTNTEAFF
>few|TRBV4-1|TRBJ2-3|-
TGCGCCAGCAGCCACAGGAGGGGGGCTAGCGGCACAGATACGCAGTATTTT
CASSHRRGASGTDTQYF
>-|TRBV10-3|TRBJ2-5|-
TGTGCCATCAGTGAGCCCGGTCGATCTAGGCCGGAGACCCAGTACTTC
CAISEPGRSRPETQYF
>few|TRBV27|TRBJ2-1|TRBD2
TGTGCCAGCAGACGACTAGCGGGAGCGGTCAATGAGCAGTTCTTC
CASRRLAGAVNEQFF
>many|TRBV28|TRBJ2-1|TRBD2
TGTTCCACCCACCGGGAGGCTGATTCCCTATCGTCCTACAATGAGCAGTTCTTC
CSTHREADSLSSYNEQFF
>few|TRBV9|TRBJ2-7|TRBD1
TGTGCCAGCAGTCCCGGACAGGGGCCCAACGAGCAGTACTTC
CASSPGQGPNEQYF
>-|TRBV27|TRBJ1-5|-
TGTGCCAGCGCTGGGGCGTGGGGCTTCAATCAGCCCCAGCATTTT
CASAGAWGFNQPQHF
>-|TRBV6-2/TRBV6-3|TRBJ2-3|-
TGTGCCAGCAGTTCTTGGGTAGGACAGTCCACAGATACGCAGTATTTT
CASSSWVGQSTDTQYF
>-|TRBV5-1|TRBJ1-4|-
TGCGCCAGCAGCCCGGCAGGGATTGGTGAAAAACTGTTTTTT
CASSPAGIGEKLFF
>few|TRBV28|TRBJ1-1|-
TGTGCCAGCAGCCCGGGGGCAGCAGAAGCTTTCTTT
CASSPGAAEAFF
>many|TRBV12-3/TRBV12-4|TRBJ1-1|-
TGTGCCAGCAACATGGGAAGCCCCCTTGAAGCTTTCTTT
CASNMGSPLEAFF
>-|TRBV10-2|TRBJ1-1|-
TGCGCCAGCATCAAAAAGGGGGGGGCCATGAACACTGAAGCTTTCTTT
CASIKKGGAMNTEAFF
>once|TRBV15|TRBJ1-1|-
TGTGCCACCAGCAGGAACCAGAACACTGAAGCTTTCTTT
CATSRNQNTEAFF
>few|TRBV6-5|TRBJ1-5|-
TGTGCCAGCATTAATGGGGCATACAATCAGCCCCAGCATTTT
CASINGAYNQPQHF
>few|TRBV7-6|TRBJ2-1|-
TGTGCCAGCAGCTTAGCTTGGGGGACTCTCAATGAGCAGTTCTTC
CASSLAWGTLNEQFF
>few|TRBV5-1|TRBJ2-5|TRBD1
TGCGCCAGCAGCTTTCGTGGGACAGGGCAACAAGAGACCCAGTACTTC
CASSFRGTGQQETQYF
>-|TRBV29-1|TRBJ2-7|TRBD1
TGCAGCGTGACCCGGGACAGCTCCTACGAGCAGTACTTC
CSVTRDSSYEQYF
>-|TRBV24-1|TRBJ2-4|TRBD1
TGTGCCACCAGTGATCGACAGGGATCGGGCAAAAACATTCAGTACTTC
CATSDRQGSGKNIQYF
>-|TRBV7-8|TRBJ2-3|TRBD2
TGTGCCAGCAGCCGACTAGCGGACACAGATACGCAGTATTTT
CASSRLADTDTQYF
>many|TRBV7-2|TRBJ2-7|-
TGTGCCAGCAGGACAGACACCTACGAGCAGTACTTC
CASRTDTYEQYF
>-|TRBV11-2|TRBJ2-5|TRBD1
TGTGCCAGCAGCTTAGATCTCGGACAGGTGGAGACCCAGTACTTC
CASSLDLGQVETQYF
>few|TRBV20-1|TRBJ2-7|-
TGCAGTGCTAGTCCCGCTCCTAGCTCCGAGCAGTACTTC
CSASPAPSSEQYF
>-|TRBV18|TRBJ2-3|-
TGTGCCAGCTCACACAAGGCGGGTACGCAGTATTTT
CASSHKAGTQYF
>-|TRBV12-3/TRBV12-4|TRBJ1-3|-
TGTGCCAGCAGTTTGGAGAGTTCTGTCTCTGGAAACACCATATATTTT
CASSLESSVSGNTIYF
>-|TRBV12-3/TRBV12-4|TRBJ1-5|-
TGTGCCAGCAGTTTAGTCGCCCCAAATCAGCCCCAGCATTTT
CASSLVAPNQPQHF
>few|TRBV2|TRBJ1-5|-
TGTGCCAGCAGTGAACGTTCAGGGCTCGATCAGCCCCAGCATTTT
CASSERSGLDQPQHF
>-|TRBV15|TRBJ2-1|-
TGTGCCACCGGCATGAGTTCGTCCTACAATGAGCAGTTCTTC
CATGMSSSYNEQFF
>many|TRBV4-1|TRBJ2-2|TRBD2
TGCGCCAGCAGAGCTTCTAGCGGGATGAACACCGGGGAGCTGTTTTTT
CASRASSGMNTGELFF
>-|TRBV4-1|TRBJ2-2|TRBD2
TGCGCCAGCAGCCCCCCGTTTATACGCCGGGGGGCCGGGGAGCTGTTTTTT
CASSPPFIRRGAGELFF
>-|TRBV5-1|TRBJ2-3|-
TGCGCCAGCAGCCCCGGTCTGCGGGACGGCAGCACAGATACGCAGTATTTT
CASSPGLRDGSTDTQYF
>-|TRBV7-9|TRBJ1-5|TRBD1
TGTGCCAGCAGCTTAGGGGGGGACAGGAATCAGCCCCAGCATTTT
CASSLGGDRNQPQHF
>few|TRBV29-1|TRBJ1-2|-
TGCAGCGTTGAAACAGGGAAGCCCTATGGCTACACCTTC
CSVETGKPYGYTF
>-|TRBV6-5|TRBJ2-7|TRBD1
TGTGCCAGCAGTCACCGGGACAGGAGGTCCGAGCAGTACTTC
CASSHRDRRSEQYF
>-|TRBV29-1|TRBJ2-7|TRBD1
TGCAGCGTTGCTACTGGGACAGGGAGAAGCTCCTACGAGCAGTACTTC
CSVATGTGRSSYEQYF
>-|TRBV5-1|TRBJ2-3|-
TGCGCCAGCAGCTTGACTAGGGCTATGGGCACAGATACGCAGTATTTT
CASSLTRAMGTDTQYF
>few|TRBV27|TRBJ2-4|-
TGTGCCAGCAGTTTATACGGCTCCTTAGGAGGCATTCAGTACTTC
CASSLYGSLGGIQYF